The 30 T cell receptor beta chains reported below all come from one sample, sequenced in a study of T cell responses to AZD1222 COVID-19 vaccine. Profiled with immunoSEQ multiplex PCR; TCRdb holds only in-frame clones, not every one. The sample shows over 75,000 clones, over 75% of them seen only once. The material sequenced was peripheral blood, taken 28 days after the second AZD1222 dose. These receptors all come from an adult who received the AZD1222 COVID-19 vaccine.

The chain links TRBV6-2 or TRBV6-3 to TRBJ1-6; no clear D gene. From germline, CDR1 is MNHEY and CDR2 SVGEGT. V lost 6 bases to trimming and J lost 10 bases, with 10 bases between them. This CDR3 is built from 12 residues. The CDR3: CASSTRPSPLHF. The CDR3 DNA sequence: TGTGCCAGCAGCACCCGGCCCTCACCCCTCCACTTT.

This clone was observed a handful of times. J is TRBJ1-1 and V is TRBV19; 7 bases are shared with TRBD1. The V and J ends lost 0 bases and 0 bases, in that order; junction bases with no gene match: 4. The CDR3 loop spans 16 amino acids. The germline gives CDR1 LNHDA, CDR2 SQIVND (reference sequence). The DNA of the CDR3 is TGTGCCAGTAGTATAGATAGGACAGGCATGAACACTGAAGCTTTCTTT. It specifies CASSIDRTGMNTEAFF.

This rearrangement joins TRBV6-1 to TRBJ2-7, with D unclear. CDR1 is MNHNS and CDR2 is SASEGT in the germline V gene. The CDR3 loop spans 14 amino acids. Trimming shortened V by 2 bases and J by 2 bases, and 10 bases separated the two germline ends. The CDR3: CASSENVSPYEQYF. The CDR3 nucleotides are TGTGCCAGCAGTGAAAACGTTTCTCCCTACGAGCAGTACTTC.

This chain joins TRBV7-9 and TRBJ2-1, with 10 bases identical to TRBD2. Looked up from germline, CDR1 is SEHNR and CDR2 is FQNEAQ (reference sequence). V lost 5 bases to trimming and J lost 3 bases; unmatched junction nucleotides: 13. The CDR3 runs 18 residues. The chain's CDR3 is CASSEGLARSQNYNEQFF. CDR3 nucleotides: TGTGCCAGCAGCGAGGGACTAGCGAGGAGCCAAAACTACAATGAGCAGTTCTTC.

CDR3 in amino acids: CAWSLGLAGVSQYF. As DNA, the CDR3 is TGTGCCTGGAGTCTTGGACTAGCGGGAGTGTCCCAGTACTTC. J is TRBJ2-5 and V is TRBV30; 13 positions agree with TRBD2. This CDR3 contains 14 residues. Germline assignment: CDR1 GTSNPN and CDR2 SVGIG (reference sequence). V trimming: 2 bases; J trimming: 9 bases; junction bases outside the gene matches: 6.

About this clone itself: Other nucleotide sequences in the sample specify the same CDR3. The chain uses TRBV19 and TRBJ2-7; D ambiguous. Germline V gene data show CDR1 as LNHDA and CDR2 as SQIVND (reference sequence). V was clipped by 6 bases and J by 1 base, with 7 bases between them. CDR3 length equals 12 residues. The CDR3 coding sequence is TGTGCCAGTAGCCCCGGGTCCTACGAGCAGTACTTC. This gives the protein CASSPGSYEQYF.

This sequence joins TRBV14 and TRBJ1-2; no clear D. Trimming removed 4 bases from V and 2 bases from J, with 11 bases in between. CDR1 is SGHDN, CDR2 FVKESK, per germline. The CDR3 is 14 amino acids. The CDR3 reads CASSRDLSNYGYTF. Written as DNA, the CDR3 is TGTGCCAGCAGCCGAGATTTAAGCAACTATGGCTACACCTTC.

The CDR3 DNA is TGTGCCAGCACCATTTTGGGTCCAAAAATGCAGCAGTACTTC. Its translation: CASTILGPKMQQYF. The chain recombines TRBV28 with TRBJ2-7; no clear D. This CDR3 has 14 amino acids. CDR1 MDHEN and CDR2 SYDVKM come from the germline V gene. Trimming removed 7 bases at V and 8 bases at J, with 21 bases between.

This clone was counted a single time. The gene calls are TRBV28 and TRBJ1-1; D remains ambiguous. The CDR3 has 12 amino acids. Per germline, CDR1 MDHEN and CDR2 SYDVKM. Trimming cost V 2 bases and J 4 bases, with 5 bases left between them. CDR3 amino acids: CASSLVTTEAFF. CDR3 sequence (DNA): TGTGCCAGCAGTTTAGTGACCACTGAAGCTTTCTTT.

This clone showed up just a few times. This specimen includes other DNA sequences encoding the same CDR3. V and J are TRBV11-1 and TRBJ1-1; 9 nucleotides agree with TRBD1. Germline lookup yields CDR1 SGHAT and CDR2 FQDESV (reference sequence). The CDR3 consists of 14 residues. V was pared by 5 bases and J by 2 bases, with 3 bases of the junction left unmatched. CDR3 bases: TGTGCCAGCAGCCCGGACAGGGGTAACACTGAAGCTTTCTTT. This translates into CASSPDRGNTEAFF.

The sample holds one count of this clone. The genes are TRBV28 and TRBJ1-6; possible D gene TRBD1, 6 bases. CDR3 size: 14 residues. V was pared by 3 bases and J by 5 bases, with 8 bases between. CDR1 and CDR2 from the germline V gene are MDHEN and SYDVKM. CDR3 protein: CASSFYRDNSPLHF. In nucleotides, the CDR3 is TGTGCCAGCAGTTTCTACAGGGATAATTCACCCCTCCACTTT.

The chain combines TRBV4-1 with TRBJ1-3, with D uncertain. The CDR3 runs to 16 residues. Germline V lookup: CDR1 MGHRA, CDR2 YSYEKL. Trimming stripped 4 bases from V and 0 bases from J, with 13 bases between. CDR3: CASSPSQTSSGNTIYF. The CDR3, as DNA: TGCGCCAGCAGCCCATCCCAAACGAGCTCTGGAAACACCATATATTTT.

The gene calls are TRBV18 and TRBJ2-1; tentatively, D is TRBD2 (6 bases). The germline V gene encodes CDR1 KGHSH and CDR2 LQKENI. V dropped 4 bases and J dropped 10 bases, with 23 bases sitting between them. The CDR3 loop spans 16 amino acids. CDR3 coding DNA: TGTGCCAGCTCACTCATCCGGGACTTTTCTATCGGCGAGCAGTTCTTC. Encoded protein: CASSLIRDFSIGEQFF.

The count of this clone is one. V gene TRBV6-5 combines with J gene TRBJ1-2; 11 bases map to TRBD1. Germline CDR1 is MNHEY and CDR2 is SVGAGI. The CDR3 totals 13 residues. J gave up 6 bases and V 8 bases, and 5 bases lay outside the gene matches. The CDR3 DNA follows: TGTGCCAGCGGACAGGGGGCGGTAGATGGCTACACCTTC. It yields the protein CASGQGAVDGYTF.

This chain uses TRBV3-1 (or the pseudogene TRBV3-2) with TRBJ2-7, with D uncertain. The CDR3 totals 14 residues. Trimming removed 2 bases from V and 2 bases from J, with 10 bases in between. Germline V gives CDR1 LGHDT, CDR2 YNNKEL (reference sequence). CDR3 coding DNA: TGTGCCAGCAGCCAAAGAGGATCGACCTACGAGCAGTACTTC. The encoded protein is CASSQRGSTYEQYF.

The chain employs TRBV5-1 and TRBJ1-2, with TRBD1 identical over 7 bases. CDR1 and CDR2 from the germline V gene are SGHRS and YFSETQ. The CDR3 contains 15 residues. The junction had 4 bases not matched to a gene; V was cut back by 0 bases and J by 2 bases. The CDR3, as DNA: TGCGCCAGCAGCTTGGAGAGGGGGCAAAACTATGGCTACACCTTC. It yields the protein CASSLERGQNYGYTF.

Points on this clone: The junction departs from the called germline gene at one end, perhaps through a read error. This CDR3 reads CVSTLTESSYNEQFF. CDR3 bases: TGCGTCAGCACCCTAACAGAGAGCTCCTACAATGAGCAGTTCTTC. This chain links TRBV4-1 with TRBJ2-1; the D is unclear. Per germline, CDR1 MGHRA and CDR2 YSYEKL. The CDR3 totals 15 residues.

This clone was seen only once. The V gene is TRBV5-6, the J gene TRBJ2-1; D remains ambiguous. Germline V gene sequence: CDR1 SGHDT, CDR2 YYEEEE. This CDR3 contains 16 residues. V shed 0 bases and J shed 3 bases, with 13 bases lying between them. The CDR3 here is CASSLGLLGIYNEQFF. The CDR3 DNA follows: TGTGCCAGCAGCTTGGGGTTGCTAGGGATCTACAATGAGCAGTTCTTC.

The chain carries TRBV7-3 and TRBJ2-2, with 8 positions matching TRBD1. V was clipped by 5 bases and J by 2 bases; unmatched bases: 7. There are 16 residues in the CDR3. Germline V gene sequence: CDR1 SGHTA, CDR2 FQGTGA. The CDR3 protein is CASSLRQGPNTGELFF. CDR3 DNA: TGTGCCAGCAGCCTCCGACAGGGGCCTAACACCGGGGAGCTGTTTTTT.

This clone was detected only once. This rearrangement joins TRBV7-3 to TRBJ2-5, with no clear D. This CDR3 has 15 residues. Trimming took off 5 bases at V and 1 base at J, with 14 bases between the two ends. Germline V gene data show CDR1 as SGHTA and CDR2 as FQGTGA. The CDR3 reads CASSDPRSGQETQYF. The CDR3 DNA reads TGTGCCAGCAGCGATCCCAGGTCGGGCCAAGAGACCCAGTACTTC.

This chain joins TRBV4-1 and TRBJ1-1; D is uncertain. CDR3 length: 12 amino acids. Per germline, CDR1 MGHRA and CDR2 YSYEKL. The V and J ends lost 5 bases and 8 bases respectively, with 12 bases between them. The CDR3 nucleotides read TGCGCCAGCAGCGAGGACGGACCAGAAGCTTTCTTT. Encoded protein: CASSEDGPEAFF.

This sequence joins TRBV3-1 (or the pseudogene TRBV3-2) and TRBJ1-6; D gene uncertain. Germline CDR1 reads LGHDT; CDR2 reads YNNKEL (reference sequence). V was shortened by 1 base and J by 5 bases, with 6 bases between the two germline ends. The CDR3 is made up of 14 amino acids. CDR3 DNA: TGTGCCAGCAGCCAAGCGGTTAATAATTCACCCCTCCACTTT. It specifies CASSQAVNNSPLHF.

The chain has TRBV5-1 and TRBJ1-6; D possibly corresponds to TRBD1 (6 bases). The CDR3 has 19 residues. V lost 3 bases, J lost 5 bases, and 24 bases lay in between. CDR1 and CDR2 from the germline V gene are SGHRS and YFSETQ. CDR3 nucleotide sequence: TGCGCCAGCAGCTCAAAGTACGTACAGGGTCTTGAGGATAATTCACCCCTCCACTTT. It translates to CASSSKYVQGLEDNSPLHF.

The chain uses TRBV4-1 and TRBJ2-1; D gene unclear. The CDR3 sequence is 11 residues long. V was pared by 5 bases and J by 5 bases, with 4 bases between. The V gene's germline CDR1 is MGHRA and CDR2 YSYEKL. CDR3 DNA sequence: TGCGCCAGCAGCACCCACAATGAGCAGTTCTTC. Residues: CASSTHNEQFF.

This chain connects TRBV28 to TRBJ2-7; no firm D call. CDR1 and CDR2 (germline): MDHEN, SYDVKM. The CDR3 is 11 amino acids. V was shortened by 11 bases and J by 3 bases, with 11 bases between the two germline ends. The CDR3 region has the DNA TGTGCCTCCTGTCACGACTACGAGCAGTACTTC. Translated, it gives CASCHDYEQYF.

This rearrangement joins TRBV28 to TRBJ1-3; D is perhaps TRBD1 (5 bases). V was trimmed by 4 bases and J by 0 bases, leaving 10 bases between them. Germline CDR1 and CDR2: MDHEN and SYDVKM. The CDR3 is 15 residues long. CDR3 amino acids: CASSYQGLSGNTIYF. The CDR3 region has the DNA TGTGCCAGCAGTTACCAGGGCCTCTCTGGAAACACCATATATTTT. The full variable domain, completed using reference TRBV28 and TRBJ1-3, is DVKVTQSSRYLVKRTGEKVFLECVQDMDHENMFWYRQDPGLGLRLIYFSYDVKMKEKGDIPEGYSVSREKKERFSLILESASTNQTSMYLCASSYQGLSGNTIYFGEGSWLTVV.

DNA of the CDR3: TGTGCCAGCAGCGCGGGAGGACAGGGGACTGAAAAACTGTTTTTT. Protein product: CASSAGGQGTEKLFF. The genes are TRBV9 and TRBJ1-4, with TRBD1 identical over 9 bases. Unmatched junction bases numbered 7, after V lost 3 bases and J lost 7 bases. The CDR3 totals 15 residues. The germline gives CDR1 SGDLS, CDR2 YYNGEE.

V is TRBV19 and J is TRBJ1-1, with D maybe TRBD1 (6 bases). Germline CDR1 and CDR2: LNHDA and SQIVND (reference sequence). This CDR3 has 15 residues. Trimming took 3 bases from V and 2 from J, leaving 13 bases between them. CDR3 nucleotides: TGTGCCAGTAGTATGGGGGGGGCGGGAAACACTGAAGCTTTCTTT. Protein sequence: CASSMGGAGNTEAFF.

The chain has TRBV9 and TRBJ2-7; D remains ambiguous. The CDR3 sequence is 13 residues long. The germline V and J ends were trimmed by 0 bases and 7 bases, with 11 bases remaining between them. Germline V gene lookup returns CDR1 SGDLS and CDR2 YYNGEE. DNA of the CDR3: TGTGCCAGCAGCGTAGGAACGGGTGGGGAGCAGTACTTC. This codes for CASSVGTGGEQYF.

This clone was observed once. The V call is TRBV28, the J call TRBJ2-3; D is perhaps TRBD1 (6 bases). V dropped 8 bases and J dropped 3 bases, with 12 bases sitting between them. Germline CDR1 MDHEN, CDR2 SYDVKM. The CDR3 covers 13 residues. The CDR3: CASQNRETDTQYF. DNA for the CDR3: TGTGCCAGCCAAAACAGGGAAACAGATACGCAGTATTTT.